The sequence of this T cell receptor beta chain was determined in a study of shared clonotypes between healthy human individuals. Turning to the study itself: Each donor's CD8 memory used one plate, CD8 naive two, each CD4 subset three. Study-level findings and limits: Larger estimated richness was generally seen in naive subsets than in memory subsets.

In its sample, this clone was seen many times. Its antigen remains unknown. Healthy adults negative for HIV, lacking recent acute infections or vaccinations, served as donors. CD4+ cells yielded CD45RA+ naive and CD45RA-negative memory subsets. Per the germline V gene, CDR1 is MDHEN and CDR2 is SYDVKM. The CDR3 is made up of 13 amino acids. V was trimmed by 6 bases and J by 4 bases, leaving 12 bases between them. Clones were sequenced by immunoSEQ multiplex PCR, and TCRdb holds only the in-frame ones, with some missing. The profile shows almost 750,000 clones, just under 75% of them singletons. Sequencing was performed on memory CD4+ T cells sorted from blood. Subset of the sample: CD45RA-negative fraction. This TCR came from a woman aged 25 to 45 in good health. The chain couples TRBV28 to TRBJ2-5; D is ambiguous. The CDR3: CASSRSFPETQYF. CDR3 nucleotide sequence: TGTGCCAGCAGCCGGAGCTTCCCAGAGACCCAGTACTTC.